These 32 T cell receptor beta chains were all obtained from the same sample, sequenced in a study of T cells after yellow fever vaccination. TCRdb used MiXCR to reprocess the 5' RACE reads, holding one entry per CDR3 protein. The sample records 500,000 to 650,000 distinct CDR3 sequences, about 13% being singletons. The sequencing here drew on PBMCs, taken on the day of the yellow fever booster vaccination. All receptors derive from a young man who received the YFV17D yellow fever vaccine.

The chain recombines TRBV20-1 with TRBJ1-2; no reliable D call. The V gene lost 5 bases and the J gene lost 8 bases, with 12 bases spanning the gap. The CDR3 is 11 residues long. Per germline, CDR1 DFQATT and CDR2 SNEGSKA (reference sequence). The CDR3 here is CSAAPVFGYTF. The CDR3, as DNA: TGCAGTGCTGCCCCCGTGTTCGGCTACACCTTC.

The J gene is TRBJ1-1, the V gene TRBV10-3; no reliable D call. V shed 6 bases and J shed 0 bases, with 11 bases lying between them. The CDR3 sequence is 14 residues long. Germline V lookup: CDR1 ENHRY, CDR2 SYGVKD. As DNA, the CDR3 is TGTGCCATCAGGGAGGAACCCATGAACACTGAAGCTTTCTTT. Its protein is CAIREEPMNTEAFF.

This clonotype was observed a handful of times. The rearrangement links TRBV25-1 to TRBJ2-7, with 7 bases identical to TRBD1. CDR1 is MGHDK, CDR2 SYGVNS, per germline. This CDR3 region has 14 residues. The V segment lost 8 bases and the J segment 2 bases; nucleotides outside the gene matches: 9. CDR3 region: CASGETGWTYEQYF. The CDR3 DNA reads TGTGCCAGCGGGGAGACAGGGTGGACCTACGAGCAGTACTTC.

The chain recombines TRBV20-1 with TRBJ2-2; possibly TRBD2 for D (5 bases). The CDR3 has 14 residues. CDR1 is DFQATT, CDR2 SNEGSKA, per germline (reference sequence). V lost 7 bases and J 1 base, leaving 13 bases between the germline ends. The CDR3 loop is CSVLAGMNTGELFF. DNA for the CDR3: TGCAGTGTTCTGGCGGGCATGAACACCGGGGAGCTGTTTTTT.

This rearrangement joins TRBV20-1 to TRBJ2-7; TRBD2 aligns across 11 bases. The J segment lost 6 bases and the V segment lost 0 bases, leaving 7 bases of the junction unmatched. The CDR3 loop spans 15 amino acids. Looked up from germline, CDR1 is DFQATT and CDR2 is SNEGSKA (reference sequence). The CDR3 loop is CSARDVAGGPREQYF. The CDR3 DNA follows: TGCAGTGCTAGAGATGTAGCGGGAGGGCCTCGCGAGCAGTACTTC.

This chain uses TRBV20-1 with TRBJ2-1; TRBD2 aligns across 14 bases. The CDR3 extends over 18 amino acids. With 1 base clipped from V and 1 base from J, the junction kept 6 bases outside the gene matches. Germline V gene data show CDR1 as DFQATT and CDR2 as SNEGSKA (reference sequence). CDR3 DNA sequence: TGCAGTGCTAGAGGGACTAGCGGGAGGTTGAGGTCCTACAATGAGCAGTTCTTC. It codes for CSARGTSGRLRSYNEQFF.

This chain joins TRBV6-5 and TRBJ2-1; the match to TRBD2 covers 11 bases. J was trimmed by 2 bases and V by 5 bases; bases with no gene match: 8. The CDR3 is made up of 17 amino acids. Germline V gives CDR1 MNHEY, CDR2 SVGAGI. The chain's CDR3 is CASSTSRLAGTYNEQFF. The CDR3 nucleotides are TGTGCCAGCAGTACCTCGAGACTAGCGGGAACCTACAATGAGCAGTTCTTC.

This clonotype showed up many times. The rearrangement uses TRBV7-2 and TRBJ2-3, with 11 bases lining up with TRBD2. V shed 5 bases and J 13 bases; nucleotides not matched to a gene: 14. Germline V gives CDR1 SGHTA, CDR2 FQGNSA. The CDR3 is 15 residues long. Written as DNA, the CDR3 is TGTGCCAGCAGCCCCGGACTAGCGGGCGCCCTAAGGGAGTATTTT. Protein: CASSPGLAGALREYF.

The chain has TRBV6-1 and TRBJ1-3; no clear D gene. Trimming removed 8 bases at V and 4 bases at J, with 12 bases between. Germline loops: CDR1 MNHNS, CDR2 SASEGT. The CDR3 length is 13 residues. The CDR3 here is CASHSITGNTIYF. For the CDR3, the DNA is TGTGCCAGCCATAGCATCACCGGAAACACCATATATTTT.

On this clonotype: A read error may account for a junction end that differs from germline. The V and J genes are TRBV18 and TRBJ2-5, with D tentatively TRBD1 (7 bases). Germline CDR1 KGHSH, CDR2 LQKENI. This CDR3 has 15 amino acids. The CDR3 DNA sequence: TGTGGCAGCTCACCGTCAGGGGGGCCCAGGGAGACCCAGTACTTC. Encoded protein: CGSSPSGGPRETQYF. Looking up the rest from reference TRBV18 and TRBJ2-5 gives the full variable domain: NAGVMQNPRHLVRRRGQEARLRCSPMKGHSHVYWYRQLPEEGLKFMVYLQKENIIDESGMPKERFSAEFPKEGPSILRIQQVVRGDSAAYFCGSSPSGGPRETQYFGPGTRLLVL.

There are a few counts of this clonotype. The chain carries TRBV27 and TRBJ2-7; 10 nucleotides line up with TRBD2. The V and J ends lost 3 bases and 0 bases, in that order; junction bases with no gene match: 5. CDR1 is MNHEY and CDR2 is SMNVEV in the germline V gene (reference sequence). The CDR3 spans 16 residues. CDR3: CASSFFTSGASYEQYF. CDR3 coding DNA: TGTGCCAGCAGTTTTTTCACTAGCGGGGCCTCCTACGAGCAGTACTTC.

The J gene is TRBJ2-2, the V gene TRBV10-1, with unresolved D. The CDR3 has 17 amino acids. Trimming removed 4 bases from V and 4 bases from J, with 19 bases in between. The germline V gene has CDR1 WNHNN and CDR2 SYGVQD (reference sequence). CDR3 sequence reads: CASSGGSDLAGTGELFF. The CDR3 region has the DNA TGCGCCAGCAGTGGGGGTTCAGACCTCGCTGGCACCGGGGAGCTGTTTTTT.

In its sample, this clonotype was seen a few times. The chain employs TRBV24-1 and TRBJ1-5; D not certain. Trimming stripped 2 bases from V and 4 bases from J, with 5 bases between. The length of the CDR3 is 13 residues. Per the germline V gene, CDR1 is KGHDR and CDR2 is SFDVKD. The CDR3, as DNA: TGTGCCACCAGTGATTCGATGAATCAGCCCCAGCATTTT. Encoded protein: CATSDSMNQPQHF.

A few counts support this clonotype. The V gene is TRBV12-3 or TRBV12-4, the J gene TRBJ2-3; D ambiguous. The CDR3 spans 15 residues. Trimming shortened V by 2 bases and J by 2 bases, and 11 bases separated the two germline ends. CDR3 amino acids: CASSLLRGATDTQYF. CDR3 bases: TGTGCCAGCAGTTTATTAAGAGGAGCCACAGATACGCAGTATTTT.

The chain links TRBV6-1 to TRBJ2-1; 10 positions agree with TRBD2. Trimming at V came to 7 bases and at J to 1 base, leaving 7 bases not matched to a gene. Germline V lookup: CDR1 MNHNS, CDR2 SASEGT. CDR3 length: 16 residues. The CDR3 DNA is TGTGCCAGCACTCCGGGGGGACTAGCGTCCTACAATGAGCAGTTCTTC. This translates into CASTPGGLASYNEQFF.

This sequence joins TRBV6-2 or TRBV6-3 and TRBJ1-5; D ambiguous. Germline values: CDR1 MNHEY, CDR2 SVGEGT. V was clipped by 6 bases and J by 4 bases, with 13 bases between them. The CDR3 has 14 amino acids. CDR3 DNA: TGTGCCAGCAGACTGGGTGGTTTGAATCAGCCCCAGCATTTT. Translating gives CASRLGGLNQPQHF.

V usage is TRBV7-6 and J usage is TRBJ2-5, with D possibly being TRBD1 (6 bases). The CDR3 extends over 15 amino acids. CDR1 SGHVS and CDR2 FNYEAQ come from the germline V gene. With 5 bases removed from V and 4 bases from J, the gap between germline ends came to 17 bases. CDR3 in amino acids: CASSDTQQGRETQYF. The CDR3 nucleotides read TGTGCCAGCAGCGACACCCAACAGGGACGAGAGACCCAGTACTTC.

This clonotype appeared a few times. The gene calls are TRBV6-1 and TRBJ1-1, with TRBD1 matching 7 bases. Germline values: CDR1 MNHNS, CDR2 SASEGT. The CDR3 is 15 amino acids. V lost 6 bases to trimming and J lost 0 bases; unmatched junction nucleotides: 7. The CDR3 coding sequence is TGTGCCAGCAGGACAGGGTCTAACATGAACACTGAAGCTTTCTTT. Translated, it gives CASRTGSNMNTEAFF.

This chain connects TRBV6-1 to TRBJ2-3; possibly TRBD2 for D (6 bases). Germline values: CDR1 MNHNS, CDR2 SASEGT. Trimming took 5 bases from V and 3 from J, leaving 15 bases between them. The CDR3 is made up of 15 amino acids. CDR3 DNA sequence: TGTGCCAGCAGTAGGGTTAGCGGCGAAACAGATACGCAGTATTTT. Its protein product is CASSRVSGETDTQYF.

There are a few counts of this clonotype. J is TRBJ2-1 and V is TRBV3-1, with D unclear. The CDR3 runs to 13 residues. The germline gives CDR1 LGHDT, CDR2 YNNKEL (reference sequence). The ends were cut back, 1 base at V and 4 bases at J, with 5 bases in the middle. The CDR3 nucleotides read TGTGCCAGCAGCCAAGGAAAGTACAATGAGCAGTTCTTC. It is translated as CASSQGKYNEQFF.

This clonotype has a handful of counts. Being one base from a much bigger clone, this may be a read error. V gene TRBV5-1 combines with J gene TRBJ2-7, with D unresolved. CDR1 is SGHRS and CDR2 is YFSETQ in the germline V gene. The V end lost 0 bases, the J end lost 5 bases, and 3 bases lay between the germline ends. This CDR3 comprises 11 residues. The CDR3: CASSLDDEQYF. The CDR3 DNA reads as TGCGCCAGCAGCTTGGATGACGAGCAGTACTTC.

In its sample, this clonotype was seen a few times. The genes are TRBV10-3 and TRBJ2-1, with a tentative D call TRBD2 (6 bases). Trimming took 0 bases from V and 0 from J, leaving 15 bases between them. CDR3 length: 18 amino acids. Germline values: CDR1 ENHRY, CDR2 SYGVKD. The CDR3 region is CAISESIRRGSSYNEQFF. The CDR3 DNA is TGTGCCATCAGTGAGTCTATTCGTCGGGGGAGCTCCTACAATGAGCAGTTCTTC.

This clonotype was detected many times. V gene TRBV7-8 combines with J gene TRBJ2-7, with 8 bases fitting TRBD1. V lost 1 base and J lost 2; bases outside the gene matches: 7. CDR3 length equals 16 residues. Germline CDR1 and CDR2: SGHVS and FQNEAQ. The CDR3 is CASSLVMQGATYEQYF. In nucleotides, the CDR3 is TGTGCCAGCAGCTTAGTGATGCAGGGGGCCACCTACGAGCAGTACTTC.

This chain links TRBV6-5 with TRBJ2-7; TRBD2 aligns across 10 bases. Losses at the gene ends were 6 bases for V and 0 bases for J; bases not matched to a gene: 8. The CDR3 has 16 residues. Germline lookup yields CDR1 MNHEY and CDR2 SVGAGI. As DNA, the CDR3 is TGTGCCAGCAGCCCCCCCGCTAGCGGGAGCTCCTACGAGCAGTACTTC. Encoded protein: CASSPPASGSSYEQYF.

This clonotype was seen a handful of times. The V gene is TRBV5-1, the J gene TRBJ2-7; 7 positions match TRBD2. V lost 7 bases to trimming and J lost 2 bases; unmatched junction nucleotides: 12. This CDR3 comprises 15 residues. Germline CDR1 and CDR2: SGHRS and YFSETQ. The CDR3 nucleotides are TGCGCCAGCGGGTCTCATTTAGCGGGCACCTACGAGCAGTACTTC. Protein product: CASGSHLAGTYEQYF.

The chain uses TRBV28 and TRBJ2-7; 11 bases are a match to TRBD1. Germline assignment: CDR1 MDHEN and CDR2 SYDVKM. CDR3 length equals 14 residues. The V gene end was trimmed by 6 bases and the J gene end by 1 base; junction bases not matched to a gene: 2. The CDR3 here is CASRGQGGSYEQYF. In DNA, the CDR3 is TGTGCCAGCAGGGGACAGGGGGGTTCCTACGAGCAGTACTTC.

This clonotype was seen many times. V gene TRBV20-1 combines with J gene TRBJ2-3; D not certain. Per germline, CDR1 DFQATT and CDR2 SNEGSKA (reference sequence). The CDR3 runs 12 residues. V lost 3 bases and J lost 3, with 7 bases in between. The CDR3 sequence: CSASDGTDTQYF. The CDR3 DNA reads TGCAGTGCTAGTGACGGGACAGATACGCAGTATTTT.

V gene TRBV5-5 combines with J gene TRBJ2-7; weak D call: TRBD1 (5 bases). Germline CDR1 and CDR2: SGHKS and YYEKEE (reference sequence). This CDR3 contains 15 residues. The V end lost 0 bases, the J end lost 3 bases, and 13 bases lay between the germline ends. The CDR3 DNA sequence: TGTGCCAGCAGCTTGGGGCAGGGTGTTTTCTACGAGCAGTACTTC. Translated, it gives CASSLGQGVFYEQYF.

This clonotype was seen more than once but under ten times. The chain is built from TRBV7-2 and TRBJ2-3; tentatively, D is TRBD2 (5 bases). Germline CDR1 is SGHTA and CDR2 is FQGNSA. The CDR3 sequence is 13 residues long. Trimming took 6 bases from V and 6 from J, leaving 13 bases between them. Written as DNA, the CDR3 is TGTGCCAGCAGATCACCTAGCATCGATACGCAGTATTTT. It encodes CASRSPSIDTQYF.

For this clonotype: An end of the junction does not agree with germline; a read error may underlie this. This chain joins TRBV20-1 and TRBJ2-7, with TRBD2 matching over 10 bases. Germline CDR1 reads DFQATT; CDR2 reads SNEGSKA (reference sequence). The CDR3 has 13 residues. CDR3 sequence reads: CGARASGRYEQYF. The CDR3 DNA follows: TGCGGTGCCCGGGCTAGCGGGAGATACGAGCAGTACTTC.

The V gene is TRBV19, the J gene TRBJ1-1; D not certain. The germline V and J ends were trimmed by 11 bases and 11 bases, with 15 bases remaining between them. The CDR3 loop spans 10 amino acids. Germline loops: CDR1 LNHDA, CDR2 SQIVND (reference sequence). CDR3 in amino acids: CASLPGKAFF. DNA for the CDR3: TGTGCCTCCCTCCCGGGGAAGGCTTTCTTT. Full variable domain (remainder filled in from reference TRBV19 and TRBJ1-1): DGGITQSPKYLFRKEGQNVTLSCEQNLNHDAMYWYRQDPGQGLRLIYYSQIVNDFQKGDIAEGYSVSREKKESFPLTVTSAQKNPTAFYLCASLPGKAFFGQGTRLTVV.

This clonotype was found a few times. This chain uses TRBV5-1 with TRBJ1-3; D is unclear. Germline CDR1 is SGHRS and CDR2 is YFSETQ. The ends were cut back, 0 bases at V and 4 bases at J, with 11 bases in the middle. The CDR3 has 15 amino acids. CDR3 bases: TGCGCCAGCAGCTTGGCCGGGAGGGCAGGAAACACCATATATTTT. Protein sequence: CASSLAGRAGNTIYF. Filled out from reference TRBV5-1 and TRBJ1-3, the complete variable domain reads KAGVTQTPRYLIKTRGQQVTLSCSPISGHRSVSWYQQTPGQGLQFLFEYFSETQRNKGNFPGRFSGRQFSNSRSEMNVSTLELGDSALYLCASSLAGRAGNTIYFGEGSWLTVV.